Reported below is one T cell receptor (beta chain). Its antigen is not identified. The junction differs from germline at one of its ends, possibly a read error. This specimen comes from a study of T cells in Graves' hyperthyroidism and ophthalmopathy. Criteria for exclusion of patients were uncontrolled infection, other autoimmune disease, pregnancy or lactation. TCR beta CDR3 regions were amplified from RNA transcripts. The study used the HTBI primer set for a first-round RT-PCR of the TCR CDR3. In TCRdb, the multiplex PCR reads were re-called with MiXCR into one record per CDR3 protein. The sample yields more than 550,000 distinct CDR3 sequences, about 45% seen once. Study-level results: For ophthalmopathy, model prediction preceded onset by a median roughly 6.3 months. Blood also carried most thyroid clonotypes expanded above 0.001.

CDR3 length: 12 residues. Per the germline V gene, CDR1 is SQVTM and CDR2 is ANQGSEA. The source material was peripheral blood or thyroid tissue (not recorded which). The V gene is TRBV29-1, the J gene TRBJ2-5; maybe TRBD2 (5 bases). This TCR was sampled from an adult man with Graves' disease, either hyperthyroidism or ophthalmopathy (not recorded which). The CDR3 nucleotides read TGCAGCGGGAGGAAGCCCCAAGGGACCCAGTACTTC. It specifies CSGRKPQGTQYF.